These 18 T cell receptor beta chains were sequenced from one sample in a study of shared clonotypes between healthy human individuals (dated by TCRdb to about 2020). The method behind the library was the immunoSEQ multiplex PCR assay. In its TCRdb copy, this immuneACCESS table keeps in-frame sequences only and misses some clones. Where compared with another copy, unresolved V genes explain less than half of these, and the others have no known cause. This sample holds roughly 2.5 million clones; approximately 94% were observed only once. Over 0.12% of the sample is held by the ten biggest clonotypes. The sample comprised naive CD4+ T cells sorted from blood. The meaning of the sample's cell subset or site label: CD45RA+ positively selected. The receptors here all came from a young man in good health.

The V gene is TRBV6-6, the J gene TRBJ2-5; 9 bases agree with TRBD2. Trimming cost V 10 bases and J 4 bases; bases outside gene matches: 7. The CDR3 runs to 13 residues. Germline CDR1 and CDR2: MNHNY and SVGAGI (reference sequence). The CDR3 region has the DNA TGTGCCACCAGGGGCGGGGGGGGAGAGACCCAGTACTTC. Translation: CATRGGGGETQYF.

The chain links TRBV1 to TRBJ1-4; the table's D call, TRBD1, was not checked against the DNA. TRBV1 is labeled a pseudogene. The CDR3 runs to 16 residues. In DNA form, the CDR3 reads TGCACCAGCAGCCAATCAACGGGACACACTAATGAAAAACTGTTTTTT. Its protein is CTSSQSTGHTNEKLFF.

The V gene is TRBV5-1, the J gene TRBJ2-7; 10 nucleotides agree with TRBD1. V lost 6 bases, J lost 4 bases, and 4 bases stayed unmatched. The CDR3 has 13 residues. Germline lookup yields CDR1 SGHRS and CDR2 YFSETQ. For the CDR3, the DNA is TGCGCCAGCAAGGACAGGGGGTCGTACGAGCAGTACTTC. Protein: CASKDRGSYEQYF.

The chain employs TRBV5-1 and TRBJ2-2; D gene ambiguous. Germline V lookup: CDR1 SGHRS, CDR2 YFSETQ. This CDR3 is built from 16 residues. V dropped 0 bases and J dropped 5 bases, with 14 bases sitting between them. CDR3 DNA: TGCGCCAGCAGCTTGGGGTCAGGTGCGATAACCGGGGAGCTGTTTTTT. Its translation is CASSLGSGAITGELFF.

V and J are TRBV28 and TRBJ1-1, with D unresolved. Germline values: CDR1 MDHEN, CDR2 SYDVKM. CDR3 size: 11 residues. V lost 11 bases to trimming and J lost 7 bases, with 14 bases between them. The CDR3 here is CASVNIGEAFF. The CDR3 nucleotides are TGTGCCTCCGTGAATATTGGTGAAGCTTTCTTT.

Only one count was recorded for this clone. CDR3 amino acids: CASSLKRQALNTGELFF. The CDR3, as DNA: TGTGCCAGCAGCTTGAAGCGTCAGGCCCTAAACACCGGGGAGCTGTTTTTT. V and J are TRBV5-6 and TRBJ2-2, with D uncertain. The ends were cut back, 1 base at V and 2 bases at J, with 15 bases in the middle. The CDR3 is 17 amino acids. Per germline, CDR1 SGHDT and CDR2 YYEEEE.

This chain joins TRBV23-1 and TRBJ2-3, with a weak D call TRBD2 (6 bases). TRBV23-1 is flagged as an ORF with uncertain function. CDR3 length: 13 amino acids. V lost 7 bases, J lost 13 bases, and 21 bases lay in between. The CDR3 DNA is TGCGCCAGCAACGATGCCGGGACTTCTTTGGAGTATTTT. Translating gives CASNDAGTSLEYF.

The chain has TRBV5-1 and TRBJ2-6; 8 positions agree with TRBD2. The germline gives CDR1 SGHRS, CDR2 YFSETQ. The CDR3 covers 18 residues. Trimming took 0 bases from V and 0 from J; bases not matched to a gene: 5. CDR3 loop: CASSLAPGLGSGANVLTF. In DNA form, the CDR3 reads TGCGCCAGCAGCTTGGCCCCGGGACTAGGCTCTGGGGCCAACGTCCTGACTTTC. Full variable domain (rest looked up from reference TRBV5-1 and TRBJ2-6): KAGVTQTPRYLIKTRGQQVTLSCSPISGHRSVSWYQQTPGQGLQFLFEYFSETQRNKGNFPGRFSGRQFSNSRSEMNVSTLELGDSALYLCASSLAPGLGSGANVLTFGAGSRLTVL.

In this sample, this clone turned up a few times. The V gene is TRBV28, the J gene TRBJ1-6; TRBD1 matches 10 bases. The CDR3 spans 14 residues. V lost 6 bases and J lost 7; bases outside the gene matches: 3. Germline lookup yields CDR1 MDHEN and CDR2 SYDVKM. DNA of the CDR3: TGTGCCAGCAGCTGGGACAGGGGCAATTCACCCCTCCACTTT. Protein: CASSWDRGNSPLHF.

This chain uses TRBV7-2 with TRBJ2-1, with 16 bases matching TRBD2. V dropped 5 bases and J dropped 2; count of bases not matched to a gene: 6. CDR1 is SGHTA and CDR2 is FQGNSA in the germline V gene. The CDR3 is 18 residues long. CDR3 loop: CASSPGTSGRVAYNEQFF. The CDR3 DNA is TGTGCCAGCAGCCCAGGGACTAGCGGGAGGGTCGCCTACAATGAGCAGTTCTTC.

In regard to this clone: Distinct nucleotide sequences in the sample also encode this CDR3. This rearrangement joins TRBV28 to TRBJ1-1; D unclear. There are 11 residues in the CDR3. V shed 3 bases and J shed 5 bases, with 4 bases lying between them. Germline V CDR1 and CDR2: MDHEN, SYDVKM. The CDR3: CASSFRTEAFF. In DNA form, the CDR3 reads TGTGCCAGCAGTTTTAGAACTGAAGCTTTCTTT.

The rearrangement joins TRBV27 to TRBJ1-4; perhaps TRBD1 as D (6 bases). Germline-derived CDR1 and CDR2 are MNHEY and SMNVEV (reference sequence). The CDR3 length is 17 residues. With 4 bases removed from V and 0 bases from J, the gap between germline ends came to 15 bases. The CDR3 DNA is TGTGCCAGCAGTTATCGGGGGCTGCCCTCAACTAATGAAAAACTGTTTTTT. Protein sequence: CASSYRGLPSTNEKLFF.

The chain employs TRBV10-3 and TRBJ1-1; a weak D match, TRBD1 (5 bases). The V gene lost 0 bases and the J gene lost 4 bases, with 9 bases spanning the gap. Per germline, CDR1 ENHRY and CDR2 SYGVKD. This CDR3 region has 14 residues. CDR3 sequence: CAISESGGVTEAFF. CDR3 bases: TGTGCCATCAGTGAGTCCGGAGGGGTCACTGAAGCTTTCTTT.

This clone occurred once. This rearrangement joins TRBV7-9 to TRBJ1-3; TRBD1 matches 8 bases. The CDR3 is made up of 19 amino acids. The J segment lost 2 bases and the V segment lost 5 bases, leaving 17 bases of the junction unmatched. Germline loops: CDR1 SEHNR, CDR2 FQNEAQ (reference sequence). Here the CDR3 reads CASSPRGAGGAKTGNTIYF. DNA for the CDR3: TGTGCCAGCAGCCCCCGGGGGGCAGGGGGCGCGAAGACTGGAAACACCATATATTTT.

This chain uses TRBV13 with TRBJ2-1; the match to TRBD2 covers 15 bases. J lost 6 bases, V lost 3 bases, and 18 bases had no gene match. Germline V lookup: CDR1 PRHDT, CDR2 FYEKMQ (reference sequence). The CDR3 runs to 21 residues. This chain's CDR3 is CASSLGGPGLAGGRGLNEQFF. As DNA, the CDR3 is TGTGCCAGCAGCTTGGGGGGACCGGGACTAGCGGGAGGAAGGGGTCTCAATGAGCAGTTCTTC.

The CDR3 coding sequence is TGTGCCAGCAGCAAAGCGCGTGGCAGGTACTCTGGAAACACCATATATTTT. Amino acids: CASSKARGRYSGNTIYF. This sequence joins TRBV21-1 and TRBJ1-3; TRBD1 was called by the table and not checked on the DNA. TRBV21-1 is deemed a pseudogene. The CDR3 extends over 17 amino acids.

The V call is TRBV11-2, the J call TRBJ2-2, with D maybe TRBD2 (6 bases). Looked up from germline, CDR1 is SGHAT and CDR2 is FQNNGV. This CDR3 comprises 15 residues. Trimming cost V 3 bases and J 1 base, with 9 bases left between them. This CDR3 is CASSLSSGNTGELFF. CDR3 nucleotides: TGTGCCAGCAGCTTGAGTAGCGGGAACACCGGGGAGCTGTTTTTT. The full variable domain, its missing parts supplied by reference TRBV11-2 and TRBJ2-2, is EAGVAQSPRYKIIEKRQSVAFWCNPISGHATLYWYQQILGQGPKLLIQFQNNGVVDDSQLPKDRFSAERLKGVDSTLKIQPAKLEDSAVYLCASSLSSGNTGELFFGEGSRLTVL.

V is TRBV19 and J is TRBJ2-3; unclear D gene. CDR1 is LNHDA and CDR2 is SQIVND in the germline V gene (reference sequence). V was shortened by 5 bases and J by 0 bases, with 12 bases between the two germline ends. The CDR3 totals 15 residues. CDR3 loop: CASSLRSLSTDTQYF. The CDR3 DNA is TGTGCCAGTAGTCTACGAAGCCTTAGCACAGATACGCAGTATTTT. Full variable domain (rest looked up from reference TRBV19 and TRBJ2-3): DGGITQSPKYLFRKEGQNVTLSCEQNLNHDAMYWYRQDPGQGLRLIYYSQIVNDFQKGDIAEGYSVSREKKESFPLTVTSAQKNPTAFYLCASSLRSLSTDTQYFGPGTRLTVL.